Below, 18 T cell receptor beta chains from the same sample are listed, as sequenced in a study of T cell responses to AZD1222 COVID-19 vaccine. Only in-frame clones appear in the TCRdb table, and some are missing; sequencing was by immunoSEQ multiplex PCR. The table lists 80,000 to 100,000 clones, about 88% of them singletons. Sequencing was performed on peripheral blood, taken on day 0 of AZD1222 vaccination. These receptors were obtained from an adult in good health.

V usage is TRBV11-3 and J usage is TRBJ2-1; D remains ambiguous. Germline V gives CDR1 SGHNT, CDR2 YENEEA. The V gene lost 6 bases and the J gene lost 4 bases, with 31 bases spanning the gap. The CDR3 loop spans 20 amino acids. The CDR3: CASSYRFYPKGADPYNEQFF. The CDR3 coding sequence is TGTGCCAGCAGTTATAGGTTTTATCCAAAAGGTGCAGACCCGTACAATGAGCAGTTCTTC.

The rearrangement uses TRBV6-5 and TRBJ1-1; 10 nucleotides agree with TRBD1. Losses at the gene ends were 2 bases for V and 10 bases for J; bases not matched to a gene: 10. The CDR3 consists of 15 residues. Germline V gene lookup returns CDR1 MNHEY and CDR2 SVGAGI. CDR3 sequence: CASSYRVGQGLPAFF. In DNA form, the CDR3 reads TGTGCCAGCAGTTACCGGGTGGGACAGGGGCTTCCAGCTTTCTTT.

J is TRBJ2-7 and V is TRBV21-1. TRBV21-1 is a recognized pseudogene. The CDR3 spans 18 residues. CDR3 loop: CASSKEGVGCGVTYEQYF. CDR3 sequence (DNA): TGTGCCAGCAGCAAAGAGGGGGTCGGTTGCGGGGTTACCTACGAGCAGTACTTC.

The rearrangement links TRBV5-1 to TRBJ2-6; D remains ambiguous. The CDR3 has 18 residues. V was cut by 4 bases and J by 0 bases, with 17 bases left in between. The germline V gene has CDR1 SGHRS and CDR2 YFSETQ. CDR3 region: CASSPGRTLGSGANVLTF. CDR3 nucleotide sequence: TGCGCCAGCAGCCCTGGACGGACCCTAGGCTCTGGGGCCAACGTCCTGACTTTC.

The chain is built from TRBV5-1 and TRBJ1-2; D perhaps matches TRBD1 (5 bases). The V gene's germline CDR1 is SGHRS and CDR2 YFSETQ. The V gene lost 2 bases and the J gene lost 0 bases, with 11 bases spanning the gap. This CDR3 spans 15 amino acids. For the CDR3, the DNA is TGCGCCAGCAGCTTCTTGGGGGGATCTAACTATGGCTACACCTTC. This gives the protein CASSFLGGSNYGYTF.

The rearrangement uses TRBV9 and TRBJ1-2; no firm D call. From germline, CDR1 is SGDLS and CDR2 YYNGEE. V lost 4 bases and J lost 4, with 14 bases in between. CDR3 length: 14 amino acids. The CDR3: CASSPGRAPYGYTF. In nucleotides, the CDR3 is TGTGCCAGCAGCCCCGGAAGGGCCCCCTATGGCTACACCTTC.

This clone was found a few times. V usage is TRBV28 and J usage is TRBJ2-5; the match to TRBD1 covers 7 bases. V lost 4 bases to trimming and J lost 4 bases; unmatched junction nucleotides: 6. The CDR3 has 14 amino acids. Germline V gives CDR1 MDHEN, CDR2 SYDVKM. The CDR3, as DNA: TGTGCCAGCAGTTCCCCCCCAGGGGGAGAGACCCAGTACTTC. Translated, it gives CASSSPPGGETQYF.

The chain couples TRBV19 to TRBJ1-6, with a weak D call TRBD1 (6 bases). V lost 3 bases and J lost 10, with 13 bases in between. Per germline, CDR1 LNHDA and CDR2 SQIVND (reference sequence). This CDR3 has 14 amino acids. For the CDR3, the DNA is TGTGCCAGTAGTATCCCGGGGACACCCTCACCCCTCCACTTT. Protein: CASSIPGTPSPLHF.

The genes are TRBV12-3 or TRBV12-4 and TRBJ2-4, with D hard to call. The CDR3 has 13 amino acids. The germline V and J ends were trimmed by 6 bases and 2 bases, with 8 bases remaining between them. The CDR3 sequence is CASSRTPKNIQYF. CDR3 in DNA: TGTGCCAGCAGCCGTACTCCCAAAAACATTCAGTACTTC.

The V gene is TRBV29-1, the J gene TRBJ1-2, with a possible D match to TRBD1 (5 bases). With 7 bases removed from V and 5 bases from J, the gap between germline ends came to 11 bases. From germline, CDR1 is SQVTM and CDR2 ANQGSEA. This CDR3 has 11 amino acids. CDR3 sequence (DNA): TGCAGCGCGGGGGGGGATTATGGCTACACCTTC. Translated: CSAGGDYGYTF.

J is TRBJ2-5 and V is TRBV18; 10 bases are shared with TRBD2. Germline-derived CDR1 and CDR2 are KGHSH and LQKENI. Losses at the gene ends were 2 bases for V and 4 bases for J; bases not matched to a gene: 10. The CDR3 is 17 residues long. The CDR3 is CASSPAQLAGLRETQYF. The CDR3 DNA is TGTGCCAGCTCACCAGCTCAACTAGCGGGGTTGCGAGAGACCCAGTACTTC.

The J gene is TRBJ2-1, the V gene TRBV7-3; 13 bases match TRBD2. CDR1 and CDR2 from the germline V gene are SGHTA and FQGTGA. The CDR3 has 16 residues. With 5 bases clipped from V and 9 bases from J, the junction kept 10 bases outside the gene matches. The CDR3 region is CASSDKGTSGEGEQFF. The CDR3 DNA follows: TGTGCCAGCAGCGACAAAGGGACTAGCGGGGAGGGTGAGCAGTTCTTC.

The gene calls are TRBV14 and TRBJ1-3; tentative D call: TRBD1 (6 bases). Looked up from germline, CDR1 is SGHDN and CDR2 is FVKESK. There are 11 residues in the CDR3. Trimming took off 7 bases at V and 16 bases at J, with 17 bases between the two ends. CDR3 coding DNA: TGTGCCAGCACCCAGGGGCAGGCGGGGTATTTT. Protein product: CASTQGQAGYF.

This sequence joins TRBV6-5 and TRBJ2-2; 9 nucleotides align to TRBD2. J was trimmed by 1 base and V by 6 bases; bases with no gene match: 3. CDR3 length: 15 residues. The germline CDR1 and CDR2 sequences are MNHEY and SVGAGI. The CDR3 DNA reads as TGTGCCAGCAGCGGCGGGGGGGTGAACACCGGGGAGCTGTTTTTT. Protein sequence: CASSGGGVNTGELFF.

This clone was counted a few times. V gene TRBV3-1 (or the pseudogene TRBV3-2) combines with J gene TRBJ1-2; TRBD1 might be the D (6 bases). V was clipped by 0 bases and J by 4 bases, with 9 bases between them. Germline CDR1 is LGHDT and CDR2 is YNNKEL (reference sequence). The CDR3 is made up of 14 amino acids. In nucleotides, the CDR3 is TGTGCCAGCAGCCAAGATGCAGGGGTCTATGGCTACACCTTC. As protein: CASSQDAGVYGYTF.

In this sample, this clone turned up once. The CDR3 sequence is CAWTQGGRSNQPQHF. The CDR3 DNA is TGTGCCTGGACACAAGGCGGACGGAGCAATCAGCCCCAGCATTTT. This rearrangement joins TRBV30 to TRBJ1-5; D not resolved. CDR1 and CDR2 from the germline V gene are GTSNPN and SVGIG (reference sequence). V gave up 4 bases and J gave up 1 base, with 14 bases separating them. The CDR3 is made up of 15 amino acids.

The chain joins TRBV11-2 to TRBJ2-2; D is ambiguous. The length of the CDR3 is 13 residues. CDR1 SGHAT and CDR2 FQNNGV come from the germline V gene. V lost 1 base and J 6 bases, leaving 6 bases between the germline ends. In DNA form, the CDR3 reads TGTGCCAGCAGCTTAGCCCTGGCCGGGGAGCTGTTTTTT. Translation gives CASSLALAGELFF.

This rearrangement joins TRBV7-9 to TRBJ2-4, with a weak D call TRBD1 (5 bases). V was pared by 0 bases and J by 5 bases, with 5 bases between. Germline assignment: CDR1 SEHNR and CDR2 FQNEAQ (reference sequence). The CDR3 extends over 13 amino acids. CDR3 sequence (DNA): TGTGCCAGCAGCTTAGCAGGGGAAAACATTCAGTACTTC. Residues: CASSLAGENIQYF.